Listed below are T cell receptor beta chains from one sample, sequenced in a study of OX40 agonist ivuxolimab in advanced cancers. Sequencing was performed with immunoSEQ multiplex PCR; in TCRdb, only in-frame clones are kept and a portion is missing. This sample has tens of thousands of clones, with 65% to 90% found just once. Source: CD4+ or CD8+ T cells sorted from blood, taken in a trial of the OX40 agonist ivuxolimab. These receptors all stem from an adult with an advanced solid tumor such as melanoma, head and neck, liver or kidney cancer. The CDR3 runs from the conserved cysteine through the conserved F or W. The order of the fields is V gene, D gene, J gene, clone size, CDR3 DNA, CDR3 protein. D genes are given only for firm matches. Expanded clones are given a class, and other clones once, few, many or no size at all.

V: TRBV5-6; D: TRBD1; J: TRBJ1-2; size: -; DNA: TGTGCCAGCAGCTTGGGACAGGGATACTATGGCTACACCTTC; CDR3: CASSLGQGYYGYTF
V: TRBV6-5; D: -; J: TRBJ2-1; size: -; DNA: TGTGCCAGCAGTCCGTGGGAAGGGGCCTACAATGAGCAGTTCTTC; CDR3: CASSPWEGAYNEQFF
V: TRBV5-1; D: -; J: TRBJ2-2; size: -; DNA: TGCGCCAGCAGCTTGTCCGTAGGGGGGGTCACCGGGGAGCTGTTTTTT; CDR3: CASSLSVGGVTGELFF
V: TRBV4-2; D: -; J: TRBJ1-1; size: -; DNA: TGTGCCAGCAGCCAATTCCAGGGTGAGATCTTGAACACTGAAGCTTTCTTT; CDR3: CASSQFQGEILNTEAFF
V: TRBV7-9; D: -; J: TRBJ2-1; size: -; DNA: TGTGCCAGCAGCTTGAGGGACCGCTACAATGAGCAGTTCTTC; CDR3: CASSLRDRYNEQFF
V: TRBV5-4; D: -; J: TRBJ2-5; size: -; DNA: TGTGCCAGCAGCTCAGCGGAGCTGCAAGAGACCCAGTACTTC; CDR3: CASSSAELQETQYF
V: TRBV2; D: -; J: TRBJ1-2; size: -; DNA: TGTGCCAGCCGAGGGGACATCTATGGCTACACCTTC; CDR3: CASRGDIYGYTF
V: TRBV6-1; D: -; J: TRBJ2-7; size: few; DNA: TGTGCCAGCAGTGACCGGGGACTGGGGTCCACCTACGAGCAGTACTTC; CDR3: CASSDRGLGSTYEQYF
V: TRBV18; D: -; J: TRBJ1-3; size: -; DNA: TGTGCCAGCTCACCAAGCCCGGGGACTTTTGGAAACACCATATATTTT; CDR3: CASSPSPGTFGNTIYF
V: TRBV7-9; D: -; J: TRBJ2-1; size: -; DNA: TGTGCCAGCAGCTTAGGTGCCGAGGATGAGCAGTTCTTC; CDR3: CASSLGAEDEQFF
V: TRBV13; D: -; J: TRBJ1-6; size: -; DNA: TGTGCCAGCAGCTCTCCTATGGACTATAATTCACCCCTCCACTTT; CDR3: CASSSPMDYNSPLHF
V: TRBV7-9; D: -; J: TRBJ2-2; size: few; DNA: TGTGCCACCGTGGGGGGCCCCGGGGAGCTGTTTTTT; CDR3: CATVGGPGELFF
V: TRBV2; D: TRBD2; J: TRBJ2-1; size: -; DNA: TGTGCCAGCAGTGACGGCGGGAGAGTTGGGAATGAGCAGTTCTTC; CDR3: CASSDGGRVGNEQFF
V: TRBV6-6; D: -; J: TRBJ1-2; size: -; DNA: TGTGCCAGCAGTTACTCGGGGCAGGCGGCTAACTATGGCTACACCTTC; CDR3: CASSYSGQAANYGYTF
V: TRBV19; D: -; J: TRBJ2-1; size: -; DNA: TGTGCCAGTAGTATTTGGAGGGGACCCTACAATGAGCAGTTCTTC; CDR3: CASSIWRGPYNEQFF
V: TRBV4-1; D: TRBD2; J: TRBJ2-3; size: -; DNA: TGCGCCAGCAGTCACCGCCGGGCTAGCGGGAGGAGTTACGATACGCAGTATTTT; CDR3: CASSHRRASGRSYDTQYF
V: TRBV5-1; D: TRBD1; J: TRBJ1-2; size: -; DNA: TGCGCCAGCAGCAATCGGGGACAGGAGTTCTATGGCTACACCTTC; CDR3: CASSNRGQEFYGYTF
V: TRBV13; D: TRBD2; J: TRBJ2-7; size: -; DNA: TGTGCCAGCAGCTTAATAGCGGGGGGGCTCGAGCAGTACTTC; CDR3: CASSLIAGGLEQYF
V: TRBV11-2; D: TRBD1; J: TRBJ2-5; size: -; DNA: TGTGCCAGCAGTTTGGACCGGCCGGGACAGGGGAGAGAGACCCAGTACTTC; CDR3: CASSLDRPGQGRETQYF
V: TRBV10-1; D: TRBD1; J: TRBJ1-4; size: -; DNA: TGCGCCAGCAGTGACCGGGACAGGGATGAAAAACTGTTTTTT; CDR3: CASSDRDRDEKLFF
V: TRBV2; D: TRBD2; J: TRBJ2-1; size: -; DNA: TGTGCCAGCAGTGCCCACCCGGGACTAGCGGGGGAGTATGAGCAGTTCTTC; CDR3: CASSAHPGLAGEYEQFF
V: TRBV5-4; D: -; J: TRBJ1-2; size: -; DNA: TGTGCCAGCAGCCCCGGATCCCCAGCCCATGGCTACACCTTC; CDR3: CASSPGSPAHGYTF
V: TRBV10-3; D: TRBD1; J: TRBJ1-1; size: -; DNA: TGTGCCATCAGCCAGACAGGGTTGAACACTGAAGCTTTCTTT; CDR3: CAISQTGLNTEAFF
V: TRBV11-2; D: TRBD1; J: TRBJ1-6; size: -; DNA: TGTGCCAGCAGCTTAAAGGACAGGGTTCGCTCACCCCTCCACTTT; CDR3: CASSLKDRVRSPLHF
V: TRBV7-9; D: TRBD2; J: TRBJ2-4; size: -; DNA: TGTGCCAGCAGCACCAGGACTAGTCGGAACGACATTCAGTACTTC; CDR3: CASSTRTSRNDIQYF
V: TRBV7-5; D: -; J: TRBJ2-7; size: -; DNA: TGTGCCAGCAGCCCCACTTCCTACGAGCAGTACTTC; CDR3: CASSPTSYEQYF
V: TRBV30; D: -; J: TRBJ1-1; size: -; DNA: TGTGCCTGGAGGGGGGTGAGTTGGGTTGGTAGAACTGAAGCTTTCTTT; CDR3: CAWRGVSWVGRTEAFF
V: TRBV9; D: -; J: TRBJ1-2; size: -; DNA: TGTGCCAGTAAGTCATTTGGCTACACCTTC; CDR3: CASKSFGYTF
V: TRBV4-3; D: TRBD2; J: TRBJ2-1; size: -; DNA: TGCGCCAGCAGCCAAGATAGACTAGCGGGGGGACCCTACAATGAGCAGTTCTTC; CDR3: CASSQDRLAGGPYNEQFF
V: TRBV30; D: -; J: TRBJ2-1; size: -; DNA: TGTGCCTGGACCGTCGGGAATGAGCAGTTCTTC; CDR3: CAWTVGNEQFF
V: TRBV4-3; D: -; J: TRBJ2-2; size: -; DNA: TGCGCCAGCAGCCAAGATGGGGAGGTTTTGGCCACCGGGGAGCTGTTTTTT; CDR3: CASSQDGEVLATGELFF
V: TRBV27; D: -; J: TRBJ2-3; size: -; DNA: TGTGCCAGCAGTCCCTCCGGCCGGCAACGCACAGATACGCAGTATTTT; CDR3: CASSPSGRQRTDTQYF
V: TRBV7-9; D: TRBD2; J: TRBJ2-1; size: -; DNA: TGTGCCAGCAGCTGGGCTAGCGGCCCTGCCTACAATGAGCAGTTCTTC; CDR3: CASSWASGPAYNEQFF
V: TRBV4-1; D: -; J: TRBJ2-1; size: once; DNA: TGCGCCAGCAGCCAAGACGGCCCTGGGGGTGAGCAGTTCTTC; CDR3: CASSQDGPGGEQFF
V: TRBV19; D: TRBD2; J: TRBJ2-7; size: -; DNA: TGTGCCAGCCTATATTACGGACTAGCGGGAGGTATTAACTACTCCTACGAGCAGTACTTC; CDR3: CASLYYGLAGGINYSYEQYF
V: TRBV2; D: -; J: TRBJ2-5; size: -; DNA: TGTGCCAGTCCGGGACATCAAGAGACCCAGTACTTC; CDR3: CASPGHQETQYF
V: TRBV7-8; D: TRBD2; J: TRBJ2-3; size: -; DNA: TGTGCCAGCAGCTTAGGAGGCGGGAGGGCCCCAAATACGCAGTATTTT; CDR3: CASSLGGGRAPNTQYF
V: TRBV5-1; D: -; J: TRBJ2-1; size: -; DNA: TGCGCCAGCAGCGCGAACTACAATGAGCAGTTCTTC; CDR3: CASSANYNEQFF
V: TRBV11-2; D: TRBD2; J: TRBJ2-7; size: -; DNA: TGTGCCAGCAATTCTCCGGGGGGAGGGTACGAGCAGTACTTC; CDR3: CASNSPGGGYEQYF
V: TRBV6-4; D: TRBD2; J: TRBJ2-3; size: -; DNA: TGTGCCAGCAGTGCCCTAGCGGGGGGCACCGGGACGCAGTATTTT; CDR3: CASSALAGGTGTQYF
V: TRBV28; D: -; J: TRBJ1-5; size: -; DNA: TGTGCCAGCAGCCCCGGACATACCCCAAGCAATCAGCCCCAGCATTTT; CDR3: CASSPGHTPSNQPQHF
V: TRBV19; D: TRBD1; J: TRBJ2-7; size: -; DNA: TGTGCCAGTAGTATGGCTCCGGTGGGACAGGGTTACGAGCAGTACTTC; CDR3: CASSMAPVGQGYEQYF
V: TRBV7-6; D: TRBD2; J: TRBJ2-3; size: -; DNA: TGTGCCAGCAGCCCACCTCTGGCGGGGGTGACAGATACGCAGTATTTT; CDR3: CASSPPLAGVTDTQYF
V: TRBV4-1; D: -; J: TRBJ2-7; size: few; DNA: TGCGCCAGCAGCCAAGAAGAACCCTACGAGCAGTACTTC; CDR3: CASSQEEPYEQYF
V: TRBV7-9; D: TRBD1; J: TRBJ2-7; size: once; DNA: TGTGCCAGCAGCTCAAGGGACAGCCGAAGACCTTCCTACGAGCAGTACTTC; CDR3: CASSSRDSRRPSYEQYF
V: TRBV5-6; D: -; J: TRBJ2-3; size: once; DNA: TGTGCCAGCAGCTACAAGGAGACGGTGAGCACAGATACGCAGTATTTT; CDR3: CASSYKETVSTDTQYF
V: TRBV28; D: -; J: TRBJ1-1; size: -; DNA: TGTGCCAGCAGTTCCCTGGGTGAAGGCACTGAAGCTTTCTTT; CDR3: CASSSLGEGTEAFF
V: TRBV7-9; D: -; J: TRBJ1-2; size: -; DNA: TGTGCCGGCACAGGCCTTGCTAACTATGGCTACACCTTC; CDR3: CAGTGLANYGYTF
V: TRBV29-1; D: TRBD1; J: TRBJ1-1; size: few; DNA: TGCAGCGTAGCAGGGGGTGGCGGAGCTTTCTTT; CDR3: CSVAGGGGAFF
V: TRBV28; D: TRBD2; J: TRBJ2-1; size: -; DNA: TGTGCCAGCAGTTTGGGGGGGAACTACAATGAGCAGTTCTTC; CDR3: CASSLGGNYNEQFF
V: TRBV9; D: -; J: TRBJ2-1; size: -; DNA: TGTGCCAGCAGCGTAGCAGGACATGAGCAGTTCTTC; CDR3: CASSVAGHEQFF
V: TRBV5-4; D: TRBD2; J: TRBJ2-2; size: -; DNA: TGTGCCAGCAGCCGCCCCTCTAGCGGGAGTTACACCGGGGAGCTGTTTTTT; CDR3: CASSRPSSGSYTGELFF
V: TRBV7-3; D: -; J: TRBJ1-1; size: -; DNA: TGTGCCAGCAGACCCGACAGGAACACTGAAGCTTTCTTT; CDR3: CASRPDRNTEAFF
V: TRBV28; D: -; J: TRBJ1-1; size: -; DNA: TGTGCCAGCAGTTCGATGGGGGAGGGGACTGAAGCTTTCTTT; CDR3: CASSSMGEGTEAFF
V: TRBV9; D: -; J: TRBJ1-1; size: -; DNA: TGTGCCAGCAGCGTAGCTACTAAAATGGACACTGAAGCTTTCTTT; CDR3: CASSVATKMDTEAFF
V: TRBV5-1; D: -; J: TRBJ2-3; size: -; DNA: TGCGCCAGCAGCTCGACTAGTCTAACAGATACGCAGTATTTT; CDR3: CASSSTSLTDTQYF
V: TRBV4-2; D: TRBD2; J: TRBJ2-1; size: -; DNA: TGTGCCAGCAGCCAATCGTGGTCGGGGGGGTATTACAATGAGCAGTTCTTC; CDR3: CASSQSWSGGYYNEQFF